The 20 T cell receptor beta chains reported below all come from one sample, sequenced in a study of shared clonotypes between healthy human individuals. The assay was immunoSEQ multiplex PCR, and TCRdb's table has in-frame clones only and misses some. The repertoire holds roughly 1,600,000 clones, with 98% to 99% as singletons. Sequenced sample: naive CD4+ T cells sorted from blood. Subset reported: CD45RA+ positively selected. The receptors were gathered from a man in his thirties or forties in good health.

The chain joins TRBV5-6 to TRBJ2-1; possible D gene TRBD2, 7 bases. Germline CDR1 reads SGHDT; CDR2 reads YYEEEE. The V end lost 3 bases, the J end lost 5 bases, and 12 bases lay between the germline ends. This CDR3 has 14 amino acids. In nucleotides, the CDR3 is TGTGCCAGCAGCTCCCCCGGGGGGCACAATGAGCAGTTCTTC. Translation gives CASSSPGGHNEQFF.

This clone was detected only once. This sequence joins TRBV5-1 and TRBJ2-5, with D perhaps matching TRBD1 (5 bases). The length of the CDR3 is 12 residues. V was cut by 4 bases and J by 6 bases, with 10 bases left in between. Germline values: CDR1 SGHRS, CDR2 YFSETQ. CDR3 bases: TGCGCCAGCAGCATAGACAGTAAGACCCAGTACTTC. Its translation is CASSIDSKTQYF. The full variable domain, in which reference TRBV5-1 and TRBJ2-5 provide the parts outside the CDR3, is KAGVTQTPRYLIKTRGQQVTLSCSPISGHRSVSWYQQTPGQGLQFLFEYFSETQRNKGNFPGRFSGRQFSNSRSEMNVSTLELGDSALYLCASSIDSKTQYFGPGTRLLVL.

The chain combines TRBV5-1 with TRBJ2-1; possibly TRBD1 for D (8 bases). Germline CDR1 is SGHRS and CDR2 is YFSETQ. The ends were cut back, 2 bases at V and 8 bases at J, with 20 bases in the middle. This CDR3 comprises 16 residues. CDR3 region: CASSFLTSTGGDEQFF. For the CDR3, the DNA is TGCGCCAGCAGCTTCCTGACTAGTACAGGGGGGGATGAGCAGTTCTTC.

The chain has TRBV7-9 and TRBJ2-3; 8 bases line up with TRBD1. The CDR3 spans 15 residues. The J segment lost 2 bases and the V segment lost 5 bases, leaving 6 bases of the junction unmatched. Germline V gene data show CDR1 as SEHNR and CDR2 as FQNEAQ (reference sequence). The DNA for the CDR3 is TGTGCCAGCAGCCACGGGACAGGCCTCACAGATACGCAGTATTTT. Protein sequence: CASSHGTGLTDTQYF.

This clone has a single count. V gene TRBV9 combines with J gene TRBJ1-3, with D hard to call. The ends were cut back, 0 bases at V and 3 bases at J, with 10 bases in the middle. Germline lookup yields CDR1 SGDLS and CDR2 YYNGEE. This CDR3 spans 15 amino acids. The CDR3 sequence is CASSVDTSIGNTIYF. CDR3 sequence (DNA): TGTGCCAGCAGCGTAGACACGTCGATTGGAAACACCATATATTTT. Looking up the rest from reference TRBV9 and TRBJ1-3 gives the full variable domain: DSGVTQTPKHLITATGQRVTLRCSPRSGDLSVYWYQQSLDQGLQFLIQYYNGEERAKGNILERFSAQQFPDLHSELNLSSLELGDSALYFCASSVDTSIGNTIYFGEGSWLTVV.

The CDR3 loop reads CASRRDTSSYNEQFF. The CDR3 nucleotides are TGTGCCAGCAGGCGAGACACTAGTTCCTACAATGAGCAGTTCTTC. The rearrangement uses TRBV7-2 and TRBJ2-1; D is possibly TRBD2 (5 bases). CDR1 is SGHTA, CDR2 FQGNSA, per germline. Trimming cost V 6 bases and J 1 base, with 13 bases left between them. The CDR3 length is 15 residues.

V usage is TRBV11-3 and J usage is TRBJ2-3; TRBD2 agrees at 7 bases. The germline V gene has CDR1 SGHNT and CDR2 YENEEA. The CDR3 sequence is 15 residues long. The V gene end was trimmed by 1 base and the J gene end by 2 bases; junction bases not matched to a gene: 3. CDR3 loop: CASSLGGTTTDTQYF. Written as DNA, the CDR3 is TGTGCCAGCAGCTTAGGGGGGACTACCACAGATACGCAGTATTTT.

The V call is TRBV4-2, the J call TRBJ1-1; D is possibly TRBD1 (5 bases). V dropped 0 bases and J dropped 2 bases, with 13 bases sitting between them. This CDR3 spans 16 amino acids. CDR1 LGHNA and CDR2 YNFKEQ come from the germline V gene. CDR3 residues: CASSQEGTGVNTEAFF. The DNA for the CDR3 is TGTGCCAGCAGCCAAGAGGGTACGGGGGTAAACACTGAAGCTTTCTTT.

The chain couples TRBV28 to TRBJ1-1; D ambiguous. This CDR3 contains 13 residues. Trimming cost V 5 bases and J 1 base, with 8 bases left between them. CDR1 is MDHEN, CDR2 SYDVKM, per germline. The CDR3 spells CASSPPTNTEAFF. CDR3 nucleotides: TGTGCCAGCAGTCCCCCGACGAACACTGAAGCTTTCTTT.

The chain is built from TRBV19 and TRBJ2-7; D is possibly TRBD1 (5 bases). CDR3 length: 12 amino acids. CDR1 LNHDA and CDR2 SQIVND come from the germline V gene (reference sequence). Deletions cut 9 bases from V and 2 bases from J, with 11 bases between. The CDR3 nucleotides read TGTGCCAGCTCGGCAGGGCCCTACGAGCAGTACTTC. Translating it yields CASSAGPYEQYF.

The V gene is TRBV7-2, the J gene TRBJ1-5; possible D gene TRBD1, 5 bases. The germline CDR1 and CDR2 sequences are SGHTA and FQGNSA. Trimming took off 4 bases at V and 5 bases at J, with 12 bases between the two ends. CDR3 length equals 14 residues. CDR3 in DNA: TGTGCCAGCAGCTCCCAGGGTATGGATCAGCCCCAGCATTTT. This sequence encodes CASSSQGMDQPQHF.

CDR3 in DNA: TGTGCCAGCAGCAAACGGGCGTCGAATGAAAAACTGTTTTTT. It specifies CASSKRASNEKLFF. The chain couples TRBV9 to TRBJ1-4; no reliable D call. Per germline, CDR1 SGDLS and CDR2 YYNGEE. The CDR3 has 14 amino acids. V gave up 4 bases and J gave up 5 bases, with 12 bases separating them.

The genes are TRBV7-9 and TRBJ1-5; D perhaps matches TRBD1 (6 bases). The CDR3 loop spans 16 amino acids. Germline values: CDR1 SEHNR, CDR2 FQNEAQ (reference sequence). The V end lost 4 bases, the J end lost 3 bases, and 16 bases lay between the germline ends. CDR3: CASSSVVGGNNQPQHF. The CDR3 region has the DNA TGTGCCAGCAGCTCGGTGGTGGGGGGCAACAATCAGCCCCAGCATTTT.

The chain joins TRBV28 to TRBJ2-1; 11 bases are shared with TRBD1. J gave up 15 bases and V 5 bases, and 15 bases lay outside the gene matches. The CDR3 runs 15 residues. Germline CDR1 MDHEN, CDR2 SYDVKM. The CDR3 DNA is TGTGCCAGCAGTCCCCGGACAGGGGGCCGGACTAAGGTGTTCTTC. Protein product: CASSPRTGGRTKVFF. Full variable domain (rest looked up from reference TRBV28 and TRBJ2-1): DVKVTQSSRYLVKRTGEKVFLECVQDMDHENMFWYRQDPGLGLRLIYFSYDVKMKEKGDIPEGYSVSREKKERFSLILESASTNQTSMYLCASSPRTGGRTKVFFGPGTRLTVL.

J is TRBJ2-3 and V is TRBV15, with D possibly being TRBD2 (6 bases). Germline CDR1 reads LNHNV; CDR2 reads YYDKDF (reference sequence). Trimming pared 3 bases from V and 0 bases from J, leaving 13 bases between. This CDR3 region has 16 residues. CDR3 residues: CATSSLTRASTDTQYF. The CDR3 nucleotides read TGTGCCACCAGCAGCTTGACTAGGGCTAGCACAGATACGCAGTATTTT.

DNA for the CDR3: TGTGCCATCAGTGATCCCGGGACAGGGGTCTACGAGCAGTACTTC. Its translation: CAISDPGTGVYEQYF. The chain links TRBV10-3 to TRBJ2-7; 10 bases agree with TRBD1. Germline assignment: CDR1 ENHRY and CDR2 SYGVKD. Losses at the gene ends were 3 bases for V and 3 bases for J; bases not matched to a gene: 5. The CDR3 is made up of 15 amino acids.

J is TRBJ2-7 and V is TRBV18; TRBD2 is a possible D gene (5 bases). There are 16 residues in the CDR3. CDR1 is KGHSH and CDR2 is LQKENI in the germline V gene. With 1 base removed from V and 6 bases from J, the gap between germline ends came to 19 bases. The CDR3 sequence is CASSPLSGNGMREQYF. The CDR3 DNA reads TGTGCCAGCTCACCACTTTCGGGGAACGGAATGCGCGAGCAGTACTTC. The variable domain in full, completed from reference TRBV18 and TRBJ2-7, reads NAGVMQNPRHLVRRRGQEARLRCSPMKGHSHVYWYRQLPEEGLKFMVYLQKENIIDESGMPKERFSAEFPKEGPSILRIQQVVRGDSAAYFCASSPLSGNGMREQYFGPGTRLTVT.

V is TRBV10-3 and J is TRBJ2-1, with D maybe TRBD1 (6 bases). This CDR3 spans 14 amino acids. Trimming shortened V by 4 bases and J by 2 bases, and 9 bases separated the two germline ends. CDR1 ENHRY and CDR2 SYGVKD come from the germline V gene. This chain's CDR3 is CAISVDRAYNEQFF. The CDR3 DNA is TGTGCCATCAGTGTGGACAGAGCCTACAATGAGCAGTTCTTC.

This chain links TRBV14 with TRBJ2-6; tentative D call: TRBD1 (6 bases). Per germline, CDR1 SGHDN and CDR2 FVKESK. The CDR3 runs 19 residues. Trimming took off 3 bases at V and 1 base at J, with 19 bases between the two ends. The CDR3 sequence: CASSQRTVLVRSGANVLTF. CDR3 nucleotides: TGTGCCAGCAGCCAGAGGACAGTTTTGGTGAGGTCTGGGGCCAACGTCCTGACTTTC.

The gene calls are TRBV7-3 and TRBJ2-3, with 8 positions matching TRBD2. Germline V gene lookup returns CDR1 SGHTA and CDR2 FQGTGA. Trimming took 2 bases from V and 5 from J; bases not matched to a gene: 15. This CDR3 is built from 18 residues. The CDR3 sequence is CASSLDAVDSGKGDTQYF. The DNA of the CDR3 is TGTGCCAGCAGCTTAGACGCCGTTGATAGCGGGAAGGGAGATACGCAGTATTTT.